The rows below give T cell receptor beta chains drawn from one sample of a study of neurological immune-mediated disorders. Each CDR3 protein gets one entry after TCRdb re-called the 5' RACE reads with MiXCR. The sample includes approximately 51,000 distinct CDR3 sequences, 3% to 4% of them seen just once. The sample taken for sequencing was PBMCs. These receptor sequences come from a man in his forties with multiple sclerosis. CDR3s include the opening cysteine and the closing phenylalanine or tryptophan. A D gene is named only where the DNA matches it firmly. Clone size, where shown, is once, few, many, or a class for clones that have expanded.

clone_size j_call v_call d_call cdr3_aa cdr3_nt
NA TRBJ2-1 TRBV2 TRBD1 CASMRGTGSYNEQFF TGTGCCAGCATGCGAGGGACAGGTTCCTACAATGAGCAGTTCTTC
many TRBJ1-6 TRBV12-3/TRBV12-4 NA CASRNKGSYNSPLHF TGTGCCAGCAGGAACAAAGGCTCCTATAATTCACCCCTCCACTTT
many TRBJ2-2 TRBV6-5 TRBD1 CASSYIRDRGFAGELFF TGTGCCAGCAGTTACATAAGGGACAGGGGATTTGCCGGGGAGCTGTTTTTT
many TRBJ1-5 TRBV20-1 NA CSARYDGSGNQPQHF TGCAGTGCTAGGTACGACGGAAGTGGCAATCAGCCCCAGCATTTT
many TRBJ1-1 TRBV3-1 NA CASGGGEMNTEAFF TGTGCCAGTGGAGGCGGAGAAATGAACACTGAAGCTTTCTTT
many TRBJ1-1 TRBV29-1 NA CSVPVGASEAFF TGCAGCGTCCCAGTAGGAGCCTCCGAAGCTTTCTTT
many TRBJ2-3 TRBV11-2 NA CASSRYRTVYTDTQYF TGTGCCAGCAGTCGCTACCGGACAGTCTACACAGATACGCAGTATTTT
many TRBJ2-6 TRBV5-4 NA CASSRDKSGANVLTF TGTGCCAGCAGCCGTGACAAGTCTGGGGCCAACGTCCTGACTTTC
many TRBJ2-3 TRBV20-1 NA CSASLGTFLGDTQYF TGCAGTGCTAGTCTAGGGACCTTCTTGGGAGATACGCAGTATTTT
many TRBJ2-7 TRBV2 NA CASGLARYEQYF TGTGCCAGCGGATTGGCGAGATACGAGCAGTACTTC
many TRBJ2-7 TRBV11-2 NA CASSPAADYEQYF TGTGCCAGCAGCCCTGCTGCAGACTACGAGCAGTACTTC